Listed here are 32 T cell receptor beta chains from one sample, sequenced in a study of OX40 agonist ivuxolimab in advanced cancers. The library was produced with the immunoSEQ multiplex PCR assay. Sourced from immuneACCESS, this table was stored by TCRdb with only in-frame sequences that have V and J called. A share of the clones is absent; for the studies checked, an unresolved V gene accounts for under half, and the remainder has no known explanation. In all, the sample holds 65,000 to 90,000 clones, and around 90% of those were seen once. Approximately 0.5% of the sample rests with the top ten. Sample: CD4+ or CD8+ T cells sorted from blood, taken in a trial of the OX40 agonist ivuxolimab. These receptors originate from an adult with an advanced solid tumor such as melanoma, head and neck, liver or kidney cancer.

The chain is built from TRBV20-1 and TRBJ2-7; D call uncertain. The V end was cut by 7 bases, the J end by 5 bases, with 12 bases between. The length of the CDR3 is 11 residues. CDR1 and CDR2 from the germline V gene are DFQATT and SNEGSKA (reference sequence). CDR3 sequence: CSGQSYDEQYF. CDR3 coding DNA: TGCAGTGGGCAGTCTTACGACGAGCAGTACTTC.

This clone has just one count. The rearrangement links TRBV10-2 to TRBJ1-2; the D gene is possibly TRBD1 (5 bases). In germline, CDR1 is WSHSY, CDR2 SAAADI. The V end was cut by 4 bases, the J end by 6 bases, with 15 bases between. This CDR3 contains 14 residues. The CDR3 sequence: CASSGGTEPDGYTF. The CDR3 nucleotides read TGCGCCAGCAGTGGGGGGACTGAACCCGATGGCTACACCTTC.

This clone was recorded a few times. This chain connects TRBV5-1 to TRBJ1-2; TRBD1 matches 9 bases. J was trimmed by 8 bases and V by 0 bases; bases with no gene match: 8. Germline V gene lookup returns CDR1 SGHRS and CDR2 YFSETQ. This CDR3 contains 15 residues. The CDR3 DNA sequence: TGCGCCAGCAGCTTGGCGGGACAGGGACTTCAGGGCTACACCTTC. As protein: CASSLAGQGLQGYTF.

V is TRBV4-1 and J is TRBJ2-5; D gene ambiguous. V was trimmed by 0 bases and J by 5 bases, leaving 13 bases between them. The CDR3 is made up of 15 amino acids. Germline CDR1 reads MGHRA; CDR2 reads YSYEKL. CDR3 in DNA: TGCGCCAGCAGCCAAGAACCTAGGAATTTGGAGACCCAGTACTTC. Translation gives CASSQEPRNLETQYF.

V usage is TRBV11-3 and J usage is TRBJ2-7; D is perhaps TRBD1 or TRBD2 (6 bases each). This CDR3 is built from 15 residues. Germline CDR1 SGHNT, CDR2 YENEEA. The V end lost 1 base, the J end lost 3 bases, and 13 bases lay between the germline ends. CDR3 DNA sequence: TGTGCCAGCAGCTTAGCCGGGAGAGGGGGCTACGAGCAGTACTTC. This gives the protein CASSLAGRGGYEQYF.

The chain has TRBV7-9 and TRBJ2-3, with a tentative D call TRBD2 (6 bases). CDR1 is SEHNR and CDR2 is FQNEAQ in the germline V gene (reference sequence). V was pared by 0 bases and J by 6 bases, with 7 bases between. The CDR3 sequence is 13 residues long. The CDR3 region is CASSLAGGDTQYF. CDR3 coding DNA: TGTGCCAGCAGCTTAGCAGGAGGGGATACGCAGTATTTT.

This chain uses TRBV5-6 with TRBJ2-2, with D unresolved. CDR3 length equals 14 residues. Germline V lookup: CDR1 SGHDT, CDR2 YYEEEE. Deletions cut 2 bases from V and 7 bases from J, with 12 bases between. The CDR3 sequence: CASSFRPLGGELFF. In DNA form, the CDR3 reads TGTGCCAGCAGCTTCCGACCTCTCGGCGGGGAGCTGTTTTTT.

CDR3 sequence (DNA): TGTGCCAGCAGTCGGGGGGGGGAGGGCGAGCAGTACTTC. It yields the protein CASSRGGEGEQYF. The rearrangement joins TRBV6-6 to TRBJ2-7, with 8 nucleotides matching TRBD2. V was clipped by 5 bases and J by 6 bases; unmatched bases: 6. Germline V gene sequence: CDR1 MNHNY, CDR2 SVGAGI (reference sequence). The CDR3 has 13 residues.

The CDR3 region is CASSDSSGGPDTQYF. The CDR3 coding sequence is TGTGCCAGCAGTGACTCTTCAGGAGGCCCAGATACGCAGTATTTT. This chain links TRBV6-4 with TRBJ2-3, with TRBD2 as a possible D gene (5 bases). V lost 0 bases and J 4 bases, leaving 11 bases between the germline ends. Germline V gives CDR1 MRHNA, CDR2 SNTAGT. This CDR3 contains 15 residues.

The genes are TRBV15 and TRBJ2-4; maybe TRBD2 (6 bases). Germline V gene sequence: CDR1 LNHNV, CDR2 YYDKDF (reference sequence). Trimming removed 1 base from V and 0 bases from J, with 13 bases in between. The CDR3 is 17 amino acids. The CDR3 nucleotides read TGTGCCACCAGCAGAGCCGCATCGGGACTAGCCAAAAACATTCAGTACTTC. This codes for CATSRAASGLAKNIQYF.

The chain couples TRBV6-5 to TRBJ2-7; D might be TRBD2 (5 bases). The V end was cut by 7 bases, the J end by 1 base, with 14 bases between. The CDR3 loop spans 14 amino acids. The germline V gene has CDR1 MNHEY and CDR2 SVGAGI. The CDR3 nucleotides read TGTGCCAGCAACCCGTTGGCGGGTTCCTACGAGCAGTACTTC. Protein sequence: CASNPLAGSYEQYF.

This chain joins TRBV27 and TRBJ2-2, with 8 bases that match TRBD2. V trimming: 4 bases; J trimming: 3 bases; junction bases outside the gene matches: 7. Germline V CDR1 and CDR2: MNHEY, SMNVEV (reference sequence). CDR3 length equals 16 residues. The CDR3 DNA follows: TGTGCCAGCAGTTCGTGGGGTAGCGGGGACACCGGGGAGCTGTTTTTT. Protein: CASSSWGSGDTGELFF.

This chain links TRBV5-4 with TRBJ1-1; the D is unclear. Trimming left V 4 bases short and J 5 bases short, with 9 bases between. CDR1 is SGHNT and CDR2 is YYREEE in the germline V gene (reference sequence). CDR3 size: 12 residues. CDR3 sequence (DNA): TGTGCCAGCAGCCCCAGGTGGACTGAAGCTTTCTTT. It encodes CASSPRWTEAFF.

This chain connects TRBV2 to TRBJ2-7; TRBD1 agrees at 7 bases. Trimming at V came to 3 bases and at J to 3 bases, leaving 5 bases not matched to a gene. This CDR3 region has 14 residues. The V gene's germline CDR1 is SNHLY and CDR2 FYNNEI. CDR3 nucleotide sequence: TGTGCCAGCAGTGACCAGGGGGATGACTACGAGCAGTACTTC. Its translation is CASSDQGDDYEQYF. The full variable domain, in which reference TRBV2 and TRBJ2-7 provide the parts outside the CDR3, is EPEVTQTPSHQVTQMGQEVILRCVPISNHLYFYWYRQILGQKVEFLVSFYNNEISEKSEIFDDQFSVERPDGSNFTLKIRSTKLEDSAMYFCASSDQGDDYEQYFGPGTRLTVT.

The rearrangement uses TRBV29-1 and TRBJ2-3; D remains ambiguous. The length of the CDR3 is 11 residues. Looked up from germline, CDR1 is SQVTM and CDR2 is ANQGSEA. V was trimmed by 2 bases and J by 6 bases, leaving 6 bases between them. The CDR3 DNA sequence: TGCAGCGTTGAACAGCAGGATACGCAGTATTTT. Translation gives CSVEQQDTQYF.

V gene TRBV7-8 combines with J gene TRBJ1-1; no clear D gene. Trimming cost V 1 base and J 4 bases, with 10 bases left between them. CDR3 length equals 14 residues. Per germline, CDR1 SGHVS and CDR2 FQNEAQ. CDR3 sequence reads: CASSLEGYSTEAFF. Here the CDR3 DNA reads TGTGCCAGCAGCTTAGAAGGGTATTCCACTGAAGCTTTCTTT.

The CDR3 bases are TGCAGCCTAAAGGTCGGGGTGAACACTGAAGCTTTCTTT. The encoded protein is CSLKVGVNTEAFF. The chain combines TRBV29-1 with TRBJ1-1; no reliable D call. V shed 8 bases and J shed 0 bases, with 13 bases lying between them. The CDR3 runs to 13 residues. CDR1 and CDR2 from the germline V gene are SQVTM and ANQGSEA. Based on the CDR3 plus reference TRBV29-1 and TRBJ1-1, the full variable domain is SAVISQKPSRDICQRGTSLTIQCQVDSQVTMMFWYRQQPGQSLTLIATANQGSEATYESGFVIDKFPISRPNLTFSTLTVSNMSPEDSSIYLCSLKVGVNTEAFFGQGTRLTVV.

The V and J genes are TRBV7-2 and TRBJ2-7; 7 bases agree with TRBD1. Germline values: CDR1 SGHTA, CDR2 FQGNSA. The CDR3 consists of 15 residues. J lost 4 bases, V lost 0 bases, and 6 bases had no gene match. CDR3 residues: CASSLAGTDKYEQYF. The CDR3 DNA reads TGTGCCAGCAGCTTAGCCGGGACAGACAAGTACGAGCAGTACTTC.

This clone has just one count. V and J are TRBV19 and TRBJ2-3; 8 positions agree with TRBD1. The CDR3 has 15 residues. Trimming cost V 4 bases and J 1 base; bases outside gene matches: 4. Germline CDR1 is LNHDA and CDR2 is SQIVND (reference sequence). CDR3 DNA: TGTGCCAGTAGTACCCGACAGGGGCGCACAGATACGCAGTATTTT. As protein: CASSTRQGRTDTQYF.

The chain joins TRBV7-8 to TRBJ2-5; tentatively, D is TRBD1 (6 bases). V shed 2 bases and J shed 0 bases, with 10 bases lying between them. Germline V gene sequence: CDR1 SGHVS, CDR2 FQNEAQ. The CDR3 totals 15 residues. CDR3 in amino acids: CASSLRGTNQETQYF. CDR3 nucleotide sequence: TGTGCCAGCAGCTTAAGGGGGACCAACCAAGAGACCCAGTACTTC.

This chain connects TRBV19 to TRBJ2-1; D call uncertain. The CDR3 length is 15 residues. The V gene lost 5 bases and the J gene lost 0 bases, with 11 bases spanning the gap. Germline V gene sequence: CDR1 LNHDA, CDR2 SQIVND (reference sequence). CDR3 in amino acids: CASSSFQSSYNEQFF. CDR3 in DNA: TGTGCCAGTAGTTCGTTCCAGAGCTCCTACAATGAGCAGTTCTTC.

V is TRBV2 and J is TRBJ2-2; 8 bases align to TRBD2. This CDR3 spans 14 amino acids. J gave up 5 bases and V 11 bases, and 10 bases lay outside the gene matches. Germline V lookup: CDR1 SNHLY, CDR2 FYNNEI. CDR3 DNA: TGTGCCGCAGCGGGGGCTAGCGTGACCGGGGAGCTGTTTTTT. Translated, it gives CAAAGASVTGELFF.

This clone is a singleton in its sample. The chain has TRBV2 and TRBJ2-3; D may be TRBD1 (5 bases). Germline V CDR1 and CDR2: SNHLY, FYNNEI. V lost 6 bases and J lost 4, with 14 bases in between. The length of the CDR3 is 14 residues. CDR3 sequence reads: CASRFQGPSDTQYF. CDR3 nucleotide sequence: TGTGCCAGCAGGTTTCAGGGCCCCTCAGATACGCAGTATTTT.

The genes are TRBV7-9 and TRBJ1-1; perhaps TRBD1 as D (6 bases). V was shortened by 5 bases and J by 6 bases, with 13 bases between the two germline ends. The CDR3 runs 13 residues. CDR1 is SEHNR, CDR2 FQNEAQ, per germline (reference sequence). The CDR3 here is CASSITTGSEAFF. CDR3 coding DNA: TGTGCCAGCAGCATAACTACAGGGTCTGAAGCTTTCTTT. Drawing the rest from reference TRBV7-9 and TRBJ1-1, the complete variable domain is DTGVSQNPRHKITKRGQNVTFRCDPISEHNRLYWYRQTLGQGPEFLTYFQNEAQLEKSRLLSDRFSAERPKGSFSTLEIQRTEQGDSAMYLCASSITTGSEAFFGQGTRLTVV.

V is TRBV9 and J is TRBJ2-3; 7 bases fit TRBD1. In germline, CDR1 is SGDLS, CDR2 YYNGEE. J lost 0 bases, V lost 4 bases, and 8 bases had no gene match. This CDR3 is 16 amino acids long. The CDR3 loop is CASSFHSTGSTDTQYF. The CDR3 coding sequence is TGTGCCAGCAGCTTCCATTCGACAGGGAGCACAGATACGCAGTATTTT.

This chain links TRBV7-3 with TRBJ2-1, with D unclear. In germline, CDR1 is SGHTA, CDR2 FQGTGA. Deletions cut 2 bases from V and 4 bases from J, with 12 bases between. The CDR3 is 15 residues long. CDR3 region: CASSLEGSRYNEQFF. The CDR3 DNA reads TGTGCCAGCAGCTTAGAAGGTAGCCGATACAATGAGCAGTTCTTC.

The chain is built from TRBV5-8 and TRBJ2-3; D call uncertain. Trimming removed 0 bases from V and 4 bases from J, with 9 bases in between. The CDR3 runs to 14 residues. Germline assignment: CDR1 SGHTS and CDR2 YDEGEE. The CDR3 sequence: CASSLDPKPDTQYF. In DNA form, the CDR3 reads TGTGCCAGCAGCTTGGACCCAAAACCAGATACGCAGTATTTT.

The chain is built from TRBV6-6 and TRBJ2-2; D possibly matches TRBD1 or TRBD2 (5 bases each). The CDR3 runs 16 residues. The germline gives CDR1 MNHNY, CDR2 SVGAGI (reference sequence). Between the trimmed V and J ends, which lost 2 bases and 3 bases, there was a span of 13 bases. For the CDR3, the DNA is TGTGCCAGCAGTTACGTGGGGGTGGTGGACACCGGGGAGCTGTTTTTT. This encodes CASSYVGVVDTGELFF.

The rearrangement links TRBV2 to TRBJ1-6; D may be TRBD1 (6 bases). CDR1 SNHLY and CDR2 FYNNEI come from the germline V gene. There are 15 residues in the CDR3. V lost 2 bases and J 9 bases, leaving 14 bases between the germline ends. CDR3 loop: CASSETEGDVSPLHF. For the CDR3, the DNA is TGTGCCAGCAGTGAAACGGAGGGGGACGTTTCACCCCTCCACTTT. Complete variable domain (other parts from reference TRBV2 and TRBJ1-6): EPEVTQTPSHQVTQMGQEVILRCVPISNHLYFYWYRQILGQKVEFLVSFYNNEISEKSEIFDDQFSVERPDGSNFTLKIRSTKLEDSAMYFCASSETEGDVSPLHFGNGTRLTVT.

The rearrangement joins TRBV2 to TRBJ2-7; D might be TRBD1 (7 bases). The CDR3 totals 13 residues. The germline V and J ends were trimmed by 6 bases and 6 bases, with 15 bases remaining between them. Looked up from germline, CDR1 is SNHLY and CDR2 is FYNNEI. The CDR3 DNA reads TGTGCCAGCAGAGGGGGCCCCGGGGGCGAGCAGTACTTC. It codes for CASRGGPGGEQYF.

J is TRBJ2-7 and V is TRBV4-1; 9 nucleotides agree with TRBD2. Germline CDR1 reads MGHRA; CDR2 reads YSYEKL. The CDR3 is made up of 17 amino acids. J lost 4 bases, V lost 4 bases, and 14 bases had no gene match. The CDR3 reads CASSRDIGAGGLYEQYF. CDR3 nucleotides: TGCGCCAGCAGCCGGGACATTGGAGCGGGAGGTCTTTACGAGCAGTACTTC.

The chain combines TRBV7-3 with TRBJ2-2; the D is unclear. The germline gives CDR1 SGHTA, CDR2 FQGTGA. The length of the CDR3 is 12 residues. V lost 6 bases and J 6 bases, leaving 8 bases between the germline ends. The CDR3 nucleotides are TGTGCCAGCAGAATAGGAGCCGGGGAGCTGTTTTTT. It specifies CASRIGAGELFF.